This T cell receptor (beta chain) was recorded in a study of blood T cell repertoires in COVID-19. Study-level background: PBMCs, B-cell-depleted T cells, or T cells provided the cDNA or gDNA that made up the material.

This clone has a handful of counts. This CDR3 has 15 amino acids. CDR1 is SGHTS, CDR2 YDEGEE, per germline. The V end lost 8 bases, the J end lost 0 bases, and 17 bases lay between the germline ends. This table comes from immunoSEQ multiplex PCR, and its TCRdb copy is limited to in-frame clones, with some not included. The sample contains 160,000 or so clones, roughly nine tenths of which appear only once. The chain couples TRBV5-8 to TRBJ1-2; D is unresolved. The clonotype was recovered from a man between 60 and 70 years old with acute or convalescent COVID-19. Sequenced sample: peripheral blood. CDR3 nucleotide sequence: TGTGCCAGTCAGGATTGGCGGGGTACTAACTATGGCTACACCTTC. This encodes CASQDWRGTNYGYTF.